A single sample is the source of the 9 T cell receptor beta chains below, sequenced in a study of monozygotic twins with inflammatory bowel disease. TCRdb reprocessed the 5' RACE reads and stores each CDR3 protein as one record, lacking DNA. The listing contains about 380,000 distinct CDR3 sequences. The sequenced sample was blood. The source of these receptors is a human donor with ulcerative colitis or Crohn's disease, or a healthy co-twin of an affected twin (not recorded which).

V is TRBV2 and J is TRBJ2-1; TCRdb picks TRBD1, but there is no DNA to check that call. This CDR3 region has 12 residues. Germline values: CDR1 SNHLY, CDR2 FYNNEI. Here the CDR3 reads CASIRGGNEQFF.

The chain combines TRBV12-3 or TRBV12-4 with TRBJ2-3; as DNA is missing, the TRBD2 call by TCRdb cannot be tested. The CDR3 length is 15 residues. This chain's CDR3 is CASSLGPGGTDTQYF.

V usage is TRBV11-3 and J usage is TRBJ2-1. Germline V CDR1 and CDR2: SGHNT, YENEEA. The CDR3 covers 13 residues. The CDR3 sequence is CASSLEFSGEQFF.

The V and J genes are TRBV5-4 and TRBJ2-7; TCRdb picks TRBD2, but there is no DNA to check that call. The germline CDR1 and CDR2 sequences are SGHNT and YYREEE (reference sequence). The CDR3 sequence is 15 residues long. The CDR3 spells CASSFPGTNSYEQYF.

The chain combines TRBV11-2 with TRBJ1-1. There are 15 residues in the CDR3. In germline, CDR1 is SGHAT, CDR2 FQNNGV. Here the CDR3 reads CASSSGVSPNTEAFF.

This sequence joins TRBV5-1 and TRBJ2-5; no DNA is available, so the TRBD2 call from TCRdb remains unchecked. Germline CDR1 SGHRS, CDR2 YFSETQ. The CDR3 has 15 amino acids. CDR3 protein: CASSLASSLQETQYF.

The chain employs TRBV5-1 and TRBJ2-1; as DNA is missing, the TRBD1 call by TCRdb cannot be tested. From germline, CDR1 is SGHRS and CDR2 YFSETQ. This CDR3 region has 15 residues. CDR3: CASSLGGAPNNEQFF.

The chain recombines TRBV24-1 with TRBJ1-5. Germline V gene sequence: CDR1 KGHDR, CDR2 SFDVKD. The CDR3 has 14 residues. CDR3 amino acids: CAVAERTINQPQHF.

V gene TRBV7-9 combines with J gene TRBJ1-5. This CDR3 is built from 13 residues. Germline values: CDR1 SEHNR, CDR2 FQNEAQ (reference sequence). CDR3 sequence: CASSSSVVQPQHF.